This TCR beta chain originates from a study of T cell repertoires in cytomegalovirus infection. The study's findings and limits: There were HLA-C-restricted CMV-specific TCR beta clonotypes dominating the ex vivo response. Of the TCR beta families, the public ones yielded a cumulative frequency that identified carriers of CMV plus the relevant HLA.

The V end lost 1 base, the J end lost 3 bases, and 15 bases lay between the germline ends. Germline loops: CDR1 SGHTA, CDR2 FQGNSA. The CDR3 runs 16 residues. To note about this clonotype: Its target is not known.

TCRdb independently ran MiXCR on the reads; one entry per CDR3 protein. The sample records 150,000 to 200,000 distinct CDR3 sequences, more than 15% being singletons. Sequencing was performed on CD8+ T cells from PBMCs. This TCR was sampled from a human donor in good health (CMV status not recorded). Some clones in this sample may be carry-over from other donors' samples. The rearrangement uses TRBV7-2 and TRBJ2-5; D might be TRBD1 (6 bases). The CDR3 DNA reads TGTGCCAGCAGCTTAGGGTCGAGGGCAGGGGAAGAGACCCAGTACTTC. Residues: CASSLGSRAGEETQYF.